Sequencing of this T cell receptor beta chain was carried out in a study of beta chain features in type 1 diabetes. Study-level findings and limits: For Type 1 diabetes patients, all four CD4+ subsets carried TCRB CDR3s that were moderately but significantly shorter. The similarity of naive, central memory and Treg TCRB repertoires appeared greater among patients than among healthy donors. PCR might pick shorter templates more often, in the same way for patients and controls.

Germline V gene sequence: CDR1 SEHNR, CDR2 FQNEAQ (reference sequence). The CDR3 has 12 residues. The V and J ends lost 11 bases and 7 bases respectively, with 15 bases between them. This clone was detected a few times. Its antigen is unidentified. It was one heparinised blood draw, averaging about 116 mL, that each donor gave. Since all of the isolated RNA was reverse transcribed, expressed TCRB transcripts were what got sequenced. The method was immunoSEQ multiplex PCR; TCRdb's version includes in-frame clones alone and lacks a portion of them. The sample contains under 300,000 clones, roughly a tenth of which appear only once.

The sequenced material came from naive CD4+ T cells from blood. The V and J genes are TRBV7-9 and TRBJ2-1, with D unclear. The clonotype originates from a man younger than 45 with type 1 diabetes. The CDR3 spells CALGLMHNEQFF. The CDR3 coding sequence is TGTGCCCTGGGCCTTATGCATAATGAGCAGTTCTTC.